This entry is about one T cell receptor beta chain. Its antigen is unidentified. The data belong to a study of cytomegalovirus exposure and HLA in healthy donors. Between the trimmed V and J ends, which lost 8 bases and 3 bases, there was a span of 19 bases. CDR1 and CDR2 from the germline V gene are SEHNR and FQNEAQ (reference sequence). The length of the CDR3 is 15 residues. Study results and caveats: A cluster of highly shared sequence variants was likely a sequencing artifact.

The PCR employed 60 Vbeta primers together with 13 Jbeta primers. Produced via immunoSEQ multiplex PCR; TCRdb's table is partial and in-frame only. The sample holds about 92,000 clones, around four fifths seen once. The chain joins TRBV7-9 to TRBJ1-1; no definite D call. The clonotype comes from a woman aged 18-29 years in good health and CMV-seropositive. The sequenced sample was PBMCs. Here the CDR3 DNA reads TGTGCCAGCGCACATCGGGAGGGCCTGGACACTGAAGCTTTCTTT. It is translated as CASAHREGLDTEAFF.